This T cell receptor (beta chain) was sequenced during a study of T cells in women clearing cervical HPV infection. Study context: Women with histologically confirmed HPV16-related CIN3 or worse, 2 with invasive cancer, served as cases. Blood came at first lesion visit for cases, post-clearance for controls. Case blood was drawn a median roughly 160 days after lesion detection.

Sequenced by immunoSEQ multiplex PCR; TCRdb stores in-frame clones only, minus some. This sample contains about 14,000 clones. General study points: TRBV6-7 abundance was lower in cases than controls (around 0.11% versus 0.15%).

About this clone: As yet, its antigen is unknown. With the read ending 3 residues before the CDR3 end, the germline J gene is used to fill in that end.

V was trimmed by 3 bases and J by 5 bases, leaving 5 bases between them. The CDR3 length is 13 residues. Germline lookup yields CDR1 MNHNS and CDR2 SASEGT. This TCR came from a woman between 18 and 70 years old with a cervical HPV16 infection that either progressed to CIN3+ or cleared (not recorded which). Sequenced material: blood buffy coat. This rearrangement joins TRBV6-1 to TRBJ1-6; tentative D call: TRBD1 (5 bases). Incomplete CDR3 DNA: TGTGCCAGCAGTGACAGGGATAATTCACCC. This encodes CASSDRDNSP. The whole CDR3 protein reads CASSDRDNSPLHF.